Included here is one TCR beta chain sequence, with context. The data were produced by immunoSEQ multiplex PCR, yet TCRdb's version contains in-frame clones alone and is incomplete. This sample yields about 65,000 clones, of which 90% are seen a single time; over 0.95% belongs to the top ten. This sample is part of a study of blood T cell repertoires in COVID-19. Study context: Acute-phase and convalescent COVID-19 samples originated in the United States, Italy and Spain.

Sequencing was done on a sample of peripheral blood. This TCR derives from a man aged 55-75 years with acute or convalescent COVID-19.

CDR3 sequence: CASSLGALAKNIQYF. DNA for the CDR3: TGTGCCAGCAGCTTAGGCGCCTTAGCCAAAAACATTCAGTACTTC. The rearrangement uses TRBV7-2 and TRBJ2-4; D gene ambiguous. With 1 base removed from V and 0 bases from J, the gap between germline ends came to 7 bases. CDR1 is SGHTA and CDR2 is FQGNSA in the germline V gene. The CDR3 is 15 residues long.